The following is a TCR beta chain sequence with its context. Its antigen is currently unknown. CDR1 and CDR2 from the germline V gene are SGHRS and YFSETQ. With 4 bases removed from V and 0 bases from J, the gap between germline ends came to 13 bases. The CDR3 covers 15 residues. This record belongs to a study of blood T cells in healthy people across ages. Combining a sample-barcoded 5' primer with a J-beta primer mix, a second PCR ran for 7 to 11 cycles. A template-switch adaptor containing 12 random nucleotides labeled each cDNA molecule. TCRdb called the 5' RACE reads again in MiXCR, with one record for every CDR3 protein. The table has approximately 1.5 million distinct CDR3 sequences, 40% to 45% seen once. Findings of the study overall: Age brought a roughly linear fall in TCR beta diversity measured per million T cells. With donor CMV status unknown, expanded clonotype changes were possibly confounded.

Material for sequencing was blood. The chain couples TRBV5-1 to TRBJ1-2; a weak D match, TRBD1 (6 bases). The TCR originated in a woman between 18 and 30 years old in good health. CDR3 nucleotides: TGCGCCAGCAGCCTCCGGGACACAACTAACTATGGCTACACCTTC. Translation gives CASSLRDTTNYGYTF. The full variable domain, rest sourced from reference TRBV5-1 and TRBJ1-2, is KAGVTQTPRYLIKTRGQQVTLSCSPISGHRSVSWYQQTPGQGLQFLFEYFSETQRNKGNFPGRFSGRQFSNSRSEMNVSTLELGDSALYLCASSLRDTTNYGYTFGSGTRLTVV.